This passage covers 15 T cell receptor beta chains from one sample sequenced in a study of blood T cell repertoires in COVID-19. Sequencing used immunoSEQ multiplex PCR; TCRdb keeps in-frame clones, though not all of them. Of over 10,000 clones in the sample, just over 90% are singletons; the top ten hold about 14%. Sequencing used peripheral blood. These receptors were taken from a human donor in a cohort sampled during active COVID-19.

The chain joins TRBV27 to TRBJ2-3; TRBD2 aligns across 9 bases. V lost 2 bases to trimming and J lost 3 bases; unmatched junction nucleotides: 6. The CDR3 runs to 16 residues. In germline, CDR1 is MNHEY, CDR2 SMNVEV (reference sequence). In DNA form, the CDR3 reads TGTGCCAGCAGTTTAATCTTCGCGGGGGGGACAGATACGCAGTATTTT. It codes for CASSLIFAGGTDTQYF.

This chain uses TRBV19 with TRBJ1-1, with D unclear. V lost 3 bases and J 11 bases, leaving 10 bases between the germline ends. Looked up from germline, CDR1 is LNHDA and CDR2 is SQIVND (reference sequence). This CDR3 is 11 amino acids long. CDR3 region: CASSIQLVAFF. The DNA for the CDR3 is TGTGCCAGTAGTATTCAGTTGGTGGCTTTCTTT.

The J gene is TRBJ1-1, the V gene TRBV3-1 (or the pseudogene TRBV3-2); D not resolved. The CDR3 sequence is 15 residues long. The V gene's germline CDR1 is LGHDT and CDR2 YNNKEL (reference sequence). V dropped 6 bases and J dropped 0 bases, with 14 bases sitting between them. CDR3 sequence: CASSPILSMNTEAFF. The CDR3 DNA reads TGTGCCAGCAGTCCCATACTTTCCATGAACACTGAAGCTTTCTTT.

V and J are TRBV19 and TRBJ2-2, with D perhaps matching TRBD1 (6 bases). Germline V lookup: CDR1 LNHDA, CDR2 SQIVND (reference sequence). The V end lost 4 bases, the J end lost 3 bases, and 9 bases lay between the germline ends. The CDR3 has 14 residues. The DNA for the CDR3 is TGTGCCAGTAGTACCCCAGGGGACACCGGGGAGCTGTTTTTT. As protein: CASSTPGDTGELFF.

The V call is TRBV6-1, the J call TRBJ1-1, with 7 bases that match TRBD1. Looked up from germline, CDR1 is MNHNS and CDR2 is SASEGT. Losses at the gene ends were 1 base for V and 4 bases for J; bases not matched to a gene: 9. This CDR3 is built from 16 residues. The CDR3 DNA is TGTGCCAGCAGTGAAGTAGCAGGGGGAGTGGGCACTGAAGCTTTCTTT. Protein sequence: CASSEVAGGVGTEAFF.

The chain carries TRBV28 and TRBJ2-3; TRBD1 matches 10 bases. The CDR3 is made up of 17 amino acids. Germline lookup yields CDR1 MDHEN and CDR2 SYDVKM. V dropped 10 bases and J dropped 4; count of bases not matched to a gene: 17. The CDR3 loop is CAIQSRPGQGPSDTQYF. DNA for the CDR3: TGTGCCATACAAAGTCGACCGGGACAGGGGCCGTCAGATACGCAGTATTTT.

The rearrangement links TRBV19 to TRBJ2-3; TRBD2 agrees at 7 bases. This CDR3 comprises 14 residues. CDR1 is LNHDA, CDR2 SQIVND, per germline (reference sequence). The trim removed 6 bases at V and 4 bases at J, leaving 7 bases unmatched. The chain's CDR3 is CASRTGGGSDTQYF. The CDR3 bases are TGTGCCAGTAGAACGGGAGGTGGGTCAGATACGCAGTATTTT. The full variable domain, rest sourced from reference TRBV19 and TRBJ2-3, is DGGITQSPKYLFRKEGQNVTLSCEQNLNHDAMYWYRQDPGQGLRLIYYSQIVNDFQKGDIAEGYSVSREKKESFPLTVTSAQKNPTAFYLCASRTGGGSDTQYFGPGTRLTVL.

V usage is TRBV5-1 and J usage is TRBJ1-1; a possible D gene is TRBD1 (6 bases). The V gene lost 10 bases and the J gene lost 6 bases, with 25 bases spanning the gap. The CDR3 contains 15 residues. Germline CDR1 SGHRS, CDR2 YFSETQ. CDR3 protein: CAGVDRRFLRPEAFF. The DNA of the CDR3 is TGCGCCGGGGTAGACAGGCGCTTCCTCCGCCCTGAAGCTTTCTTT.

The chain couples TRBV7-2 to TRBJ2-5; 10 nucleotides match TRBD2. V lost 4 bases, J lost 7 bases, and 6 bases stayed unmatched. Germline V gene sequence: CDR1 SGHTA, CDR2 FQGNSA. The CDR3 runs to 14 residues. Here the CDR3 reads CASSWTSGQGTQYF. In DNA form, the CDR3 reads TGTGCCAGCAGCTGGACTAGCGGACAGGGGACCCAGTACTTC.

The V gene is TRBV4-1, the J gene TRBJ2-2, with D unresolved. The CDR3 has 14 residues. The V end lost 1 base, the J end lost 7 bases, and 10 bases lay between the germline ends. From germline, CDR1 is MGHRA and CDR2 YSYEKL. For the CDR3, the DNA is TGCGCCAGCAGCCAAGGTCCGGGTTTCGGGGAGCTGTTTTTT. It encodes CASSQGPGFGELFF.

The V and J genes are TRBV7-8 and TRBJ1-1; 8 nucleotides align to TRBD1. CDR1 and CDR2 from the germline V gene are SGHVS and FQNEAQ. The CDR3 loop spans 17 amino acids. The V and J ends lost 6 bases and 3 bases, in that order; junction bases with no gene match: 15. The CDR3 region has the DNA TGTGCCAGCAGGGAAGTGGACAGGGTTTCGGGGGACACTGAAGCTTTCTTT. Its translation: CASREVDRVSGDTEAFF.

The chain joins TRBV28 to TRBJ2-5, with TRBD1 as a possible D gene (5 bases). Germline lookup yields CDR1 MDHEN and CDR2 SYDVKM. The length of the CDR3 is 14 residues. The V and J ends lost 6 bases and 2 bases respectively, with 13 bases between them. The CDR3, as DNA: TGTGCCAGCAGGCAGACAGCGCTGCAAGAGACCCAGTACTTC. Translated: CASRQTALQETQYF.

The V call is TRBV2, the J call TRBJ2-2; 10 bases are a match to TRBD2. This CDR3 has 15 residues. CDR1 is SNHLY and CDR2 is FYNNEI in the germline V gene. After removal of 10 bases from V and 4 bases from J, the junction contained 9 bases not matched to a gene. The CDR3 is CATQSGRAVTGELFF. The CDR3 nucleotides are TGTGCCACCCAGAGCGGGAGGGCGGTCACCGGGGAGCTGTTTTTT. Together with reference TRBV2 and TRBJ2-2, the CDR3 gives the full variable domain: EPEVTQTPSHQVTQMGQEVILRCVPISNHLYFYWYRQILGQKVEFLVSFYNNEISEKSEIFDDQFSVERPDGSNFTLKIRSTKLEDSAMYFCATQSGRAVTGELFFGEGSRLTVL.

This chain links TRBV2 with TRBJ2-3; the D gene is possibly TRBD1 (6 bases). Trimming removed 7 bases at V and 2 bases at J, with 16 bases between. This CDR3 spans 15 amino acids. CDR1 and CDR2 from the germline V gene are SNHLY and FYNNEI. The CDR3 loop reads CASIRGKGHTDTQYF. For the CDR3, the DNA is TGTGCCAGCATTAGAGGGAAGGGACACACAGATACGCAGTATTTT.

Here the CDR3 reads CASKGLAINNEQFF. CDR3 coding DNA: TGTGCCAGTAAAGGACTAGCAATAAACAATGAGCAGTTCTTC. J is TRBJ2-1 and V is TRBV19, with 8 bases that match TRBD2. The CDR3 contains 14 residues. V was pared by 7 bases and J by 5 bases, with 7 bases of the junction left unmatched. The germline V gene encodes CDR1 LNHDA and CDR2 SQIVND (reference sequence).